This T cell receptor (beta chain) was sequenced during a study of blood T cell repertoires in COVID-19. The length of the CDR3 is 12 residues. V dropped 3 bases and J dropped 7 bases, with 10 bases sitting between them. Germline V gene data show CDR1 as SGDLS and CDR2 as YYNGEE. Data came from immunoSEQ multiplex PCR; TCRdb stores just in-frame clones and leaves some out. The table records tens of thousands of clones, around four fifths of them present only once. The material sequenced was peripheral blood. The rearrangement joins TRBV9 to TRBJ2-5; D gene unclear. The receptor's source is a woman in her fifties or sixties with acute or convalescent COVID-19. The CDR3 sequence: CASSANGGTQYF. The CDR3 coding sequence is TGTGCCAGCAGCGCCAACGGCGGGACCCAGTACTTC. The variable domain in full, with the rest retrieved from reference TRBV9 and TRBJ2-5, is DSGVTQTPKHLITATGQRVTLRCSPRSGDLSVYWYQQSLDQGLQFLIQYYNGEERAKGNILERFSAQQFPDLHSELNLSSLELGDSALYFCASSANGGTQYFGPGTRLLVL.